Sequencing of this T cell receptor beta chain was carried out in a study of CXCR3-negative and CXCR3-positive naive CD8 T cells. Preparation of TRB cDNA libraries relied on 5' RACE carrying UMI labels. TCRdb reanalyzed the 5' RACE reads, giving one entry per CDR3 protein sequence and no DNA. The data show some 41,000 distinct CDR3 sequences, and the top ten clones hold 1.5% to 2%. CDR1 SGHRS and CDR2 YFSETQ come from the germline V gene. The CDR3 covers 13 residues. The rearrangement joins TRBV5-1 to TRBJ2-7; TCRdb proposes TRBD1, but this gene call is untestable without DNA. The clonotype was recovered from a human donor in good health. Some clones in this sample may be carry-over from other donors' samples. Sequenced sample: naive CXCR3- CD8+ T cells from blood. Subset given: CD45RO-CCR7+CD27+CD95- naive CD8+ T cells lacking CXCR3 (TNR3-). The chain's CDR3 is CASTRDRGREQYF.